Shown below are 20 T cell receptor beta chains from a single sample sequenced in a study of blood T cell repertoires in COVID-19. Clones were sequenced by immunoSEQ multiplex PCR, and TCRdb holds only the in-frame ones, with some missing. The table lists fewer than 300,000 clones, approximately 93% of them singletons, with 2.2% in the top ten. Sequencing was carried out using peripheral blood. Source of these receptors: a woman in her thirties with COVID-19, enrolled during active disease.

The genes are TRBV28 and TRBJ1-5, with 9 bases lining up with TRBD1. The length of the CDR3 is 15 residues. CDR1 is MDHEN and CDR2 is SYDVKM in the germline V gene. V lost 6 bases to trimming and J lost 4 bases; unmatched junction nucleotides: 7. Here the CDR3 reads CASRWGTGSNQPQHF. CDR3 bases: TGTGCCAGCAGGTGGGGGACAGGGAGTAATCAGCCCCAGCATTTT.

The chain is built from TRBV9 and TRBJ2-2; D might be TRBD2 (5 bases). Trimming left V 0 bases short and J 4 bases short, with 7 bases between. In germline, CDR1 is SGDLS, CDR2 YYNGEE. The CDR3 loop spans 14 amino acids. CDR3 DNA sequence: TGTGCCAGCAGCGTAGGAGGGCCCACCGGGGAGCTGTTTTTT. This codes for CASSVGGPTGELFF.

In this sample, this clone turned up once. This sequence joins TRBV19 and TRBJ2-7, with TRBD2 matching 7 bases. The trim removed 5 bases at V and 7 bases at J, leaving 8 bases unmatched. This CDR3 region has 13 residues. From germline, CDR1 is LNHDA and CDR2 SQIVND (reference sequence). CDR3 in amino acids: CASSPAGVGEQYF. The DNA of the CDR3 is TGTGCCAGTAGTCCCGCGGGAGTCGGAGAGCAGTACTTC.

The CDR3 is CASSDAAGGNEKLFF. CDR3 nucleotide sequence: TGTGCCAGCAGTGACGCGGCAGGGGGTAATGAAAAACTGTTTTTT. The V call is TRBV6-4, the J call TRBJ1-4; TRBD1 matches 7 bases. There are 15 residues in the CDR3. The V segment lost 2 bases and the J segment 4 bases; nucleotides outside the gene matches: 4. Per the germline V gene, CDR1 is MRHNA and CDR2 is SNTAGT.

The sample holds a few counts of this clone. The rearrangement links TRBV21-1 to TRBJ1-1. TRBV21-1 is shown as a pseudogene. This CDR3 is 15 amino acids long. DNA of the CDR3: TGTGCCAGCAGCAAAACTCTCTCGTCTGGCACTGAAGCTTTCTTT. Translating gives CASSKTLSSGTEAFF.

The V call is TRBV6-5, the J call TRBJ2-1; TRBD2 matches 14 bases. CDR3 size: 14 residues. V gave up 7 bases and J gave up 10 bases; unmatched junction bases: 6. The V gene's germline CDR1 is MNHEY and CDR2 SVGAGI. CDR3 nucleotides: TGTGCCAGCAAGAGACTAGCGGGAGGGCCCGAGCAGTTCTTC. Encoded protein: CASKRLAGGPEQFF.

The V call is TRBV10-3, the J call TRBJ2-1, with 9 bases aligning to TRBD2. The CDR3 is made up of 14 amino acids. The germline CDR1 and CDR2 sequences are ENHRY and SYGVKD. V lost 11 bases to trimming and J lost 9 bases; unmatched junction nucleotides: 14. The CDR3 reads CAVRMDLAGFEQFF. The DNA for the CDR3 is TGTGCCGTCCGAATGGACCTAGCGGGATTTGAGCAGTTCTTC.

The rearrangement links TRBV19 to TRBJ1-1; the match to TRBD1 covers 8 bases. Germline V gene lookup returns CDR1 LNHDA and CDR2 SQIVND (reference sequence). The V segment lost 5 bases and the J segment 3 bases; nucleotides outside the gene matches: 11. CDR3 length: 16 amino acids. The DNA for the CDR3 is TGTGCCAGTAGTCTCTCGGCCCGGACAGGGTACACTGAAGCTTTCTTT. Its protein is CASSLSARTGYTEAFF.

The chain carries TRBV6-5 and TRBJ1-1; 7 nucleotides match TRBD1. The J segment lost 4 bases and the V segment lost 8 bases, leaving 13 bases of the junction unmatched. Germline assignment: CDR1 MNHEY and CDR2 SVGAGI. This CDR3 has 15 residues. CDR3 amino acids: CASSPRQGEITEAFF. CDR3 DNA: TGTGCCAGCTCCCCCCGACAGGGCGAAATCACTGAAGCTTTCTTT.

The rearrangement joins TRBV27 to TRBJ1-2; weak D call: TRBD1 (6 bases). The CDR3 spans 14 residues. V was pared by 6 bases and J by 0 bases, with 11 bases between. CDR1 and CDR2 from the germline V gene are MNHEY and SMNVEV (reference sequence). The CDR3 DNA follows: TGTGCCAGCAGGAGGACAGAAGCTAACTATGGCTACACCTTC. It translates to CASRRTEANYGYTF.

This clone came up a few times. The gene calls are TRBV9 and TRBJ2-1; 7 positions match TRBD1. The germline gives CDR1 SGDLS, CDR2 YYNGEE. This CDR3 has 15 residues. With 0 bases clipped from V and 6 bases from J, the junction kept 6 bases outside the gene matches. CDR3 bases: TGTGCCAGCAGCGTAGAGGGCAGGGGGATCAATGAGCAGTTCTTC. Protein: CASSVEGRGINEQFF.

This clone was seen repeatedly, ten times or more. V is TRBV29-1 and J is TRBJ1-3; tentatively, D is TRBD1 (5 bases). The V end lost 4 bases, the J end lost 4 bases, and 8 bases lay between the germline ends. The CDR3 totals 12 residues. Germline CDR1 SQVTM, CDR2 ANQGSEA. In DNA, the CDR3 is TGCAGCGTTGCAGGGATGGGAAACACCATATATTTT. Encoded protein: CSVAGMGNTIYF. Based on the CDR3 plus reference TRBV29-1 and TRBJ1-3, the full variable domain is SAVISQKPSRDICQRGTSLTIQCQVDSQVTMMFWYRQQPGQSLTLIATANQGSEATYESGFVIDKFPISRPNLTFSTLTVSNMSPEDSSIYLCSVAGMGNTIYFGEGSWLTVV.

The chain links TRBV19 to TRBJ1-3; D call uncertain. The germline V and J ends were trimmed by 4 bases and 3 bases, with 16 bases remaining between them. The CDR3 is 16 amino acids. Germline V gene lookup returns CDR1 LNHDA and CDR2 SQIVND (reference sequence). CDR3 sequence (DNA): TGTGCCAGTAGTACTCCGGGTCTGGAGGTTGGAAACACCATATATTTT. This encodes CASSTPGLEVGNTIYF.

This clone appeared once. CDR3 nucleotides: TGTGCCAGCAGTTTGAGGTCATTGGGCCCGGACAGCGCCCGGAATCAGCCCCAGCATTTT. Protein sequence: CASSLRSLGPDSARNQPQHF. This chain joins TRBV27 and TRBJ1-5; TRBD1 is a possible D gene (6 bases). Germline CDR1 reads MNHEY; CDR2 reads SMNVEV (reference sequence). The V end lost 3 bases, the J end lost 4 bases, and 28 bases lay between the germline ends. The CDR3 extends over 20 amino acids.

V usage is TRBV19 and J usage is TRBJ2-5, with a weak D call TRBD2 (6 bases). Germline V gives CDR1 LNHDA, CDR2 SQIVND (reference sequence). The germline V and J ends were trimmed by 3 bases and 5 bases, with 16 bases remaining between them. The CDR3 runs to 15 residues. The CDR3 loop is CASSIGGVDLETQYF. The CDR3 bases are TGTGCCAGTAGTATCGGAGGGGTAGATTTGGAGACCCAGTACTTC.

The V call is TRBV7-8, the J call TRBJ1-1; perhaps TRBD1 as D (6 bases). The CDR3 loop spans 14 amino acids. CDR1 SGHVS and CDR2 FQNEAQ come from the germline V gene. The germline V and J ends were trimmed by 5 bases and 3 bases, with 13 bases remaining between them. The CDR3 spells CASSPGTTDTEAFF. CDR3 nucleotide sequence: TGTGCCAGCAGCCCCGGGACAACCGACACTGAAGCTTTCTTT.

Here the CDR3 DNA reads TGTGCCAGTACAGGGTCCCCCCAAGAGACCCAGTACTTC. The encoded protein is CASTGSPQETQYF. The chain couples TRBV18 to TRBJ2-5; D is perhaps TRBD1 (6 bases). The germline V gene encodes CDR1 KGHSH and CDR2 LQKENI. Deletions cut 9 bases from V and 1 base from J, with 12 bases between. The CDR3 is 13 amino acids.

This chain links TRBV5-5 with TRBJ1-4; D call uncertain. The CDR3 is 12 amino acids. CDR1 SGHKS and CDR2 YYEKEE come from the germline V gene (reference sequence). The V end lost 5 bases, the J end lost 8 bases, and 10 bases lay between the germline ends. Here the CDR3 DNA reads TGTGCCAGCAGGGACCCGGGGGAAAAACTGTTTTTT. Amino acids: CASRDPGEKLFF.

The rearrangement links TRBV12-3 or TRBV12-4 to TRBJ2-5, with D possibly TRBD2 on 6 matching bases. Deletions cut 2 bases from V and 3 bases from J, with 7 bases between. The CDR3 consists of 13 residues. In DNA, the CDR3 is TGTGCCAGCAGTTTATCGGGGGAAGAGACCCAGTACTTC. As protein: CASSLSGEETQYF.

In regard to this clone: At one boundary the junction diverges from the germline segment, which might be a read error. V and J are TRBV4-1 and TRBJ1-2, with 7 bases fitting TRBD1. CDR1 MGHRA and CDR2 YSYEKL come from the germline V gene. The CDR3 runs to 15 residues. CDR3 amino acids: CASSQSWTGRTWLIF. In DNA, the CDR3 is TGCGCCAGCAGCCAATCCTGGACAGGTCGAACTTGGTTGATTTTC.